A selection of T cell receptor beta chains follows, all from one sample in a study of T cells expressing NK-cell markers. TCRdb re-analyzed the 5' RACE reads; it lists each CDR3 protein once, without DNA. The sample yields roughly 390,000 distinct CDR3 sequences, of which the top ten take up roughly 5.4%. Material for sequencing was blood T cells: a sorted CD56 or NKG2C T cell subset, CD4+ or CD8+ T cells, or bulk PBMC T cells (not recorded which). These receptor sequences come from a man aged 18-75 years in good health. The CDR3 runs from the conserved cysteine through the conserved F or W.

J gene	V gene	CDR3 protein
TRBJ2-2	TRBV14	CASSHGTGELFF
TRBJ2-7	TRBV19	CASSSYRVDEQYF
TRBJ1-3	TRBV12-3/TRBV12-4	CASSLEWAVSGNTIYF
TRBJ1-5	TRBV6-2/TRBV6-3	CASSYPSEGRANQPQHF
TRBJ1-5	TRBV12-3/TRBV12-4	CASSFGGTKGNQPQHF
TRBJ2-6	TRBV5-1	CASSRWSSSGANVLTF
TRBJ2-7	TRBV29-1	CSGTSGGAYEQYF
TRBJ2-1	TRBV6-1	CASTRAGGAYNEQFF
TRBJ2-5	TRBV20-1	CSARLPGTGMETQYF
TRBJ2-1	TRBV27	CASSPGGGNNEQFF
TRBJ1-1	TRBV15	CATGGRNTEAFF
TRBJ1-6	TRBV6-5	CASSYGNYYNSPLHF
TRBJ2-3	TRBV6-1	CAMRSSSTDTQYF
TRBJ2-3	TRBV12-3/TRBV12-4	CASTPRLAGPTDTQYF
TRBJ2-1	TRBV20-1	CSTPSISYNEQFF
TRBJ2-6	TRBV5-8	CASSTFTGANVLTF
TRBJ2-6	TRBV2	CASSEWWSGANVLTF
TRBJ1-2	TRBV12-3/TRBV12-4	CASSGGDSLERGYGYTF
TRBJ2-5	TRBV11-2	CASSVTRGRETQYF
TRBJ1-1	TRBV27	CASSPAGTGGDPFF
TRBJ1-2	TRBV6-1	CASSEVHGIYGYTF
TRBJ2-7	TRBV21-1	CASSKNEGLAGVRATYEQYF
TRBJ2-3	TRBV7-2	CASSLISGGALDTQYF
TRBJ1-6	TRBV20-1	CSARSRGGRTPLHF
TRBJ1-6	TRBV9	CASSADRGDSPLHF
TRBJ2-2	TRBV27	CASSSGGRRAIGELFF
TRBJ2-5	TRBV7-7	CASSPDGGRWETQYF
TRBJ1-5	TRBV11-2	CASSGGTGDFQPQHF
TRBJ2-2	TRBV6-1	CASRATWTPNTGELFF
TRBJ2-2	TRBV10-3	CAISESGTGKNTGELFF
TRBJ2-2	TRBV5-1	CASSLSRVGNTGELFF
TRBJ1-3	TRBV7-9	CASSKTGVRGNTIYF
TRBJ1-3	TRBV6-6	CASWPRVFTIYF
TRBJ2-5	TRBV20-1	CSPTAVPVQETQYF
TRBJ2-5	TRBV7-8	CASSYVEETQYF
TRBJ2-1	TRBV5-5	CASSGTSSYNEQFF
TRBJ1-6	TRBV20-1	CSAAPGQNNSPLHF
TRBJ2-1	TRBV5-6	CASSFGLAFVSSSYNEQFF